Below are 22 T cell receptor beta chains sequenced from a single sample in a study of shared T cell receptors in the human thymus. Only in-frame clones appear in the TCRdb table, and some are missing; sequencing was by immunoSEQ multiplex PCR. Here the sample spans about 610,000 clones, roughly 90% being singletons. The data also belong to a second study, concerning human thymus T cells.

What was sequenced was thymocytes. Receptors originate from a boy less than two years old with a congenital heart defect.

The CDR3 protein is CASSLEREGRVEQFF. As DNA, the CDR3 is TGTGCCAGCAGCTTGGAGCGGGAGGGCCGTGTTGAGCAGTTCTTC. The rearrangement links TRBV5-4 to TRBJ2-1, with 10 bases that match TRBD2. Germline V gives CDR1 SGHNT, CDR2 YYREEE (reference sequence). This CDR3 region has 15 residues. V was clipped by 0 bases and J by 9 bases; unmatched bases: 6.

The V gene is TRBV25-1, the J gene TRBJ2-2; D is perhaps TRBD2 (7 bases). Germline CDR1 reads MGHDK; CDR2 reads SYGVNS. The CDR3 loop spans 17 amino acids. V gave up 8 bases and J gave up 2 bases, with 21 bases separating them. CDR3 sequence reads: CASRKMSWGGNTGELFF. DNA of the CDR3: TGTGCCAGCCGAAAAATGTCATGGGGGGGCAACACCGGGGAGCTGTTTTTT. Full variable domain (rest looked up from reference TRBV25-1 and TRBJ2-2): EADIYQTPRYLVIGTGKKITLECSQTMGHDKMYWYQQDPGMELHLIHYSYGVNSTEKGDLSSESTVSRIRTEHFPLTLESARPSHTSQYLCASRKMSWGGNTGELFFGEGSRLTVL.

The chain couples TRBV11-2 to TRBJ2-1, with 8 nucleotides matching TRBD2. Germline V gene data show CDR1 as SGHAT and CDR2 as FQNNGV. The CDR3 extends over 15 amino acids. Trimming removed 1 base from V and 4 bases from J; junction bases left unmatched: 3. The CDR3 DNA follows: TGTGCCAGCAGCTTAGGGCCTAGCGGGTACAATGAGCAGTTCTTC. Translated, it gives CASSLGPSGYNEQFF.

V is TRBV4-3 and J is TRBJ2-3, with 9 positions matching TRBD2. V dropped 1 base and J dropped 0; count of bases not matched to a gene: 11. The CDR3 contains 19 residues. In germline, CDR1 is LGHNA, CDR2 YSLEER. CDR3 in DNA: TGCGCCAGCAGCCAAGCCGCGGGAGGGCGAAACCTGAGCACAGATACGCAGTATTTT. The encoded protein is CASSQAAGGRNLSTDTQYF.

The chain carries TRBV4-1 and TRBJ2-7, with TRBD2 matching 10 bases. CDR3 length: 18 residues. Germline V gene data show CDR1 as MGHRA and CDR2 as YSYEKL. With V trimmed by 0 bases and J by 5 bases, 13 bases remained unmatched. The CDR3 sequence: CASSQENPAGGPCNEQYF. CDR3 nucleotides: TGCGCCAGCAGCCAAGAGAATCCAGCGGGAGGGCCTTGTAACGAGCAGTACTTC.

The rearrangement joins TRBV6-5 to TRBJ1-1; 7 positions agree with TRBD1. CDR3 size: 15 residues. Germline V gene data show CDR1 as MNHEY and CDR2 as SVGAGI. CDR3: CVSSRRTGVNTEAFF. The CDR3 DNA follows: TGTGTCTCATCTCGAAGGACAGGAGTGAACACTGAAGCTTTCTTT.

V gene TRBV28 combines with J gene TRBJ1-2; D possibly corresponds to TRBD1 (6 bases). Germline values: CDR1 MDHEN, CDR2 SYDVKM. With 8 bases removed from V and 7 bases from J, the gap between germline ends came to 20 bases. The CDR3 is made up of 14 amino acids. The CDR3 nucleotides read TGTGCCAGCCTCGACAGGTCCTCTGTTGGTGGCTACACCTTC. It encodes CASLDRSSVGGYTF.

The chain recombines TRBV4-1 with TRBJ2-1, with 12 bases fitting TRBD2. The V segment lost 0 bases and the J segment 4 bases; nucleotides outside the gene matches: 4. The CDR3 contains 17 residues. Germline CDR1 and CDR2: MGHRA and YSYEKL. Written as DNA, the CDR3 is TGCGCCAGCAGCCAAGATGGGACTAGCGGGTCTTACAATGAGCAGTTCTTC. Translation gives CASSQDGTSGSYNEQFF.

V and J are TRBV6-1 and TRBJ2-7; D is possibly TRBD1 (5 bases). This CDR3 has 14 residues. The germline V and J ends were trimmed by 2 bases and 9 bases, with 17 bases remaining between them. CDR1 is MNHNS, CDR2 SASEGT, per germline. The CDR3 loop reads CASSETWGRQGQYF. As DNA, the CDR3 is TGTGCCAGCAGTGAAACATGGGGCAGACAAGGGCAGTACTTC.

The genes are TRBV4-1 and TRBJ1-4; the D gene is possibly TRBD1 (6 bases). The CDR3 has 15 amino acids. The V gene's germline CDR1 is MGHRA and CDR2 YSYEKL. V dropped 1 base and J dropped 5 bases, with 11 bases sitting between them. The CDR3 region is CASSQGGRGNEKLFF. CDR3 in DNA: TGCGCCAGCAGCCAAGGCGGCAGGGGAAATGAAAAACTGTTTTTT.

The gene calls are TRBV19 and TRBJ1-4; TRBD1 matches 8 bases. Germline loops: CDR1 LNHDA, CDR2 SQIVND (reference sequence). J was trimmed by 5 bases and V by 5 bases; bases with no gene match: 19. The CDR3 has 19 amino acids. The CDR3 here is CASSPTGTGRSSSNEKLFF. The CDR3, as DNA: TGTGCCAGTAGTCCCACCGGGACAGGTCGGTCGAGTTCGAATGAAAAACTGTTTTTT.

J is TRBJ2-7 and V is TRBV7-9; 8 bases agree with TRBD2. The CDR3 runs 15 residues. V shed 5 bases and J 4 bases; nucleotides not matched to a gene: 10. Germline V gene sequence: CDR1 SEHNR, CDR2 FQNEAQ (reference sequence). In DNA form, the CDR3 reads TGTGCCAGCAGCCACTCAGCGGGAGAGGGGTACGAGCAGTACTTC. Translating gives CASSHSAGEGYEQYF.

The chain recombines TRBV14 with TRBJ1-4; D unresolved. The CDR3 consists of 14 residues. CDR1 and CDR2 (germline): SGHDN, FVKESK. With 4 bases removed from V and 8 bases from J, the gap between germline ends came to 14 bases. CDR3 coding DNA: TGTGCCAGCAGCCCTTCTCTGGGAGGCGAAAAACTGTTTTTT. Its protein product is CASSPSLGGEKLFF.

The genes are TRBV9 and TRBJ2-1; 9 bases line up with TRBD2. The CDR3 is 17 amino acids. V trimming: 0 bases; J trimming: 8 bases; junction bases outside the gene matches: 12. Germline-derived CDR1 and CDR2 are SGDLS and YYNGEE. The CDR3: CASSVVLPVAGEDEQFF. The CDR3 nucleotides read TGTGCCAGCAGCGTAGTCTTGCCGGTAGCGGGAGAGGATGAGCAGTTCTTC.

J is TRBJ2-7 and V is TRBV6-1; unclear D gene. This CDR3 is 16 amino acids long. With 0 bases removed from V and 4 bases from J, the gap between germline ends came to 16 bases. The V gene's germline CDR1 is MNHNS and CDR2 SASEGT. CDR3 loop: CASSEAEAQTLYEQYF. CDR3 in DNA: TGTGCCAGCAGTGAAGCGGAAGCTCAAACACTATACGAGCAGTACTTC.

This clone was seen a single time. V usage is TRBV27 and J usage is TRBJ2-3; weak D call: TRBD2 (6 bases). CDR1 and CDR2 from the germline V gene are MNHEY and SMNVEV (reference sequence). This CDR3 spans 15 amino acids. V was cut by 3 bases and J by 2 bases, with 12 bases left in between. CDR3 in DNA: TGTGCCAGCAGTTTTGCCCCGGGGGACACAGATACGCAGTATTTT. As protein: CASSFAPGDTDTQYF.

This rearrangement joins TRBV5-1 to TRBJ2-1, with D possibly being TRBD1 (6 bases). V dropped 0 bases and J dropped 3 bases, with 10 bases sitting between them. The CDR3 loop spans 15 amino acids. CDR1 is SGHRS and CDR2 is YFSETQ in the germline V gene. CDR3 protein: CASSLARGDYNEQFF. CDR3 bases: TGCGCCAGCAGCTTGGCCAGGGGTGACTACAATGAGCAGTTCTTC.

The chain carries TRBV19 and TRBJ1-1, with 7 bases aligning to TRBD1. Germline CDR1 reads LNHDA; CDR2 reads SQIVND (reference sequence). V trimming: 7 bases; J trimming: 1 base; junction bases outside the gene matches: 9. The CDR3 loop spans 15 amino acids. The CDR3 sequence is CASTHARGQNTEAFF. In DNA, the CDR3 is TGTGCCAGTACCCACGCGAGGGGGCAGAACACTGAAGCTTTCTTT.

The CDR3, as DNA: TGTGCCAGCAGTCCTTTGGCGGGAGGGCGAGAGACCCAGTACTTC. This gives the protein CASSPLAGGRETQYF. The chain uses TRBV4-2 and TRBJ2-5; 9 bases are a match to TRBD2. CDR3 length equals 15 residues. Germline V gives CDR1 LGHNA, CDR2 YNFKEQ. The trim removed 6 bases at V and 4 bases at J, leaving 9 bases unmatched.

The rearrangement joins TRBV14 to TRBJ2-7; D ambiguous. Germline V gene data show CDR1 as SGHDN and CDR2 as FVKESK. The CDR3 is 14 residues long. The V end was cut by 3 bases, the J end by 2 bases, with 11 bases between. CDR3 DNA sequence: TGTGCCAGCAGCCATGGAGACCGTACCTACGAGCAGTACTTC. Residues: CASSHGDRTYEQYF.

CDR3 region: CASTILGLAGSGPDTQYF. As DNA, the CDR3 is TGTGCCAGCACCATCTTGGGACTAGCGGGGTCAGGCCCAGATACGCAGTATTTT. The chain links TRBV7-2 to TRBJ2-3; 13 bases match TRBD2. The CDR3 is 18 amino acids. V lost 7 bases and J lost 4; bases outside the gene matches: 14. Germline V gene lookup returns CDR1 SGHTA and CDR2 FQGNSA. The whole variable domain, remainder taken from reference TRBV7-2 and TRBJ2-3, is GAGVSQSPSNKVTEKGKDVELRCDPISGHTALYWYRQSLGQGLEFLIYFQGNSAPDKSGLPSDRFSAERTGGSVSTLTIQRTQQEDSAVYLCASTILGLAGSGPDTQYFGPGTRLTVL.

The V and J genes are TRBV11-3 and TRBJ2-1; 11 positions agree with TRBD2. V shed 4 bases and J 3 bases; nucleotides not matched to a gene: 5. The CDR3 runs to 16 residues. Germline lookup yields CDR1 SGHNT and CDR2 YENEEA. This CDR3 reads CASSSLAGGGYNEQFF. As DNA, the CDR3 is TGTGCCAGCAGCTCCTTAGCGGGAGGGGGCTACAATGAGCAGTTCTTC. Based on the CDR3 plus reference TRBV11-3 and TRBJ2-1, the full variable domain is EAGVVQSPRYKIIEKKQPVAFWCNPISGHNTLYWYLQNLGQGPELLIRYENEEAVDDSQLPKDRFSAERLKGVDSTLKIQPAELGDSAVYLCASSSLAGGGYNEQFFGPGTRLTVL.